The source of this TCR beta chain is a study of blood T cell repertoires in COVID-19. Study context: The United States, Italy and Spain provided the acute and convalescent COVID-19 samples. T cells, B-cell-depleted T cells, or PBMCs supplied cDNA or gDNA.

In its sample, this clone was seen a few times. With 3 bases removed from V and 7 bases from J, the gap between germline ends came to 13 bases. The CDR3 length is 14 residues. Germline CDR1 and CDR2: WNHNN and SYGVQD (reference sequence). In the authors' methods: The assay estimated nucleated cells by amplifying reference gene primers. The assay was immunoSEQ multiplex PCR, and TCRdb's table has in-frame clones only and misses some. That table is the source of V, J and clone size, and D and trimming were worked out from the DNA. The table records around 150,000 clones, approximately 86% of them present only once. One Seattle source followed patients from active infection through their disease course.

The sequence was obtained from a woman aged 40 to 55 with COVID-19, enrolled during active disease. The sequenced material came from peripheral blood. The chain employs TRBV10-1 and TRBJ2-1; D is undetermined. CDR3 protein: CASSETPSRNEQFF. The CDR3 DNA reads as TGCGCCAGCAGTGAAACCCCCTCGCGGAATGAGCAGTTCTTC.